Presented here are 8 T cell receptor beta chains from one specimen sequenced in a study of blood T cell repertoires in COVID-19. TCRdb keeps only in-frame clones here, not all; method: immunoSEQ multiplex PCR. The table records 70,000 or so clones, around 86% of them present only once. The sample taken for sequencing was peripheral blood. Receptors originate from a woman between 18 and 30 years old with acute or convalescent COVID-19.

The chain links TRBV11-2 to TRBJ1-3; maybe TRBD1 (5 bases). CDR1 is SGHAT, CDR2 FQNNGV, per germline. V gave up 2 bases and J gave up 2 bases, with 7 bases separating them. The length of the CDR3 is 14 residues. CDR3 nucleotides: TGTGCCAGCAGCTTATCGGGGGCTGGAAACACCATATATTTT. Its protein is CASSLSGAGNTIYF. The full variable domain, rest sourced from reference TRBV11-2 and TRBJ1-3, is EAGVAQSPRYKIIEKRQSVAFWCNPISGHATLYWYQQILGQGPKLLIQFQNNGVVDDSQLPKDRFSAERLKGVDSTLKIQPAKLEDSAVYLCASSLSGAGNTIYFGEGSWLTVV.

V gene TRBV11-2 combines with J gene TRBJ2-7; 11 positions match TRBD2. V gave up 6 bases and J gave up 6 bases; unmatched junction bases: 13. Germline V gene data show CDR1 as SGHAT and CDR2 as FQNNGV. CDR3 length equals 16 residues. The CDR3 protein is CASSIIGGLAGGEQYF. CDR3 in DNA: TGTGCCAGCAGTATTATTGGGGGGCTAGCGGGAGGCGAGCAGTACTTC.

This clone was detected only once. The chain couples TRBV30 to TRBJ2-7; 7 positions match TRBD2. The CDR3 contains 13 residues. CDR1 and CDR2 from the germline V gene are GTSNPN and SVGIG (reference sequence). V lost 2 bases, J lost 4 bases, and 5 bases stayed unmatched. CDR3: CAWSWEGTYEQYF. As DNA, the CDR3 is TGTGCCTGGAGTTGGGAGGGTACGTACGAGCAGTACTTC.

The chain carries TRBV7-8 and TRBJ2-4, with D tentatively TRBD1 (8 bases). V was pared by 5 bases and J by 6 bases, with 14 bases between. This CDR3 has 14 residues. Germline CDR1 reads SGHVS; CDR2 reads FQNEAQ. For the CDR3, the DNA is TGTGCCAGCAGCCAGAACAGGGGGGGAAACATTCAGTACTTC. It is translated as CASSQNRGGNIQYF.

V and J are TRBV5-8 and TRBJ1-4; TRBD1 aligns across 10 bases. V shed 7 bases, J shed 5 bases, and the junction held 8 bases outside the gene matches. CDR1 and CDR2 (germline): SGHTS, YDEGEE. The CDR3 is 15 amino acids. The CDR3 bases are TGTGCCAGCGTGAAGGAGGGACAGGGGAATGAAAAACTGTTTTTT. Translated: CASVKEGQGNEKLFF.

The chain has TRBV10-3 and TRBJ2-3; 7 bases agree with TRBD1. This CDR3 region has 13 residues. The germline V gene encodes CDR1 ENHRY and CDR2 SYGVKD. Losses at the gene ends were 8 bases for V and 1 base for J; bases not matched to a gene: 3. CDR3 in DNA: TGTGCCATCCTGGGACAGCGCACAGATACGCAGTATTTT. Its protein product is CAILGQRTDTQYF.

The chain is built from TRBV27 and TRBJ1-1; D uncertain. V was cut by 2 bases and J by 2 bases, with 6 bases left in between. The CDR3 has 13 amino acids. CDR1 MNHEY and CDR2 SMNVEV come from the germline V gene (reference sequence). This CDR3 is CASSLGGNTEAFF. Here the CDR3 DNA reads TGTGCCAGCAGTTTAGGCGGTAACACTGAAGCTTTCTTT.

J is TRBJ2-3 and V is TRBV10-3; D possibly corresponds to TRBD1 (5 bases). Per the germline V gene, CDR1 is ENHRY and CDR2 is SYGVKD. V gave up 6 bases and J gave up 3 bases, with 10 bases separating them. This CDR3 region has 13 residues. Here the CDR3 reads CAISQTVTDTQYF. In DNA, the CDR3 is TGTGCCATCAGCCAGACAGTGACAGATACGCAGTATTTT.